One T cell receptor (beta chain) is described in this entry. What it recognizes is unknown. Recently diagnosed hyperthyroidism of less than 2 months' duration affected patients aged 18 to 65. 10 ml of fresh peripheral blood supplied the PBMCs. Regions amplified from RNA transcripts were the TCR beta CDR3 regions. Primed by the HTBI set, a first-round RT-PCR was run on the TCR CDR3. TCRdb used MiXCR to reprocess the multiplex PCR reads, holding one entry per CDR3 protein. The data contain about 380,000 distinct CDR3 sequences, around 13% of them seen just once; the ten biggest clones take up about 11%. The CDR3 totals 12 residues. Germline CDR1 SGHDT, CDR2 YYEEEE. V lost 0 bases, J lost 15 bases, and 5 bases stayed unmatched. The data stem from a study of T cells in Graves' hyperthyroidism and ophthalmopathy. Study-level points and caveats: In the blood, most expanded thyroid clonotypes above 0.001 appeared as well.

Sequences were obtained from blood. The receptor's source is a woman aged 55-70 years with Graves' hyperthyroidism. The V gene is TRBV5-6, the J gene TRBJ2-1; 8 bases are shared with TRBD2. CDR3 DNA: TGTGCCAGCAGCTTGGTAGGGACTAGGGCGTTCTTC. Translation: CASSLVGTRAFF.